The entry below gives a single T cell receptor beta chain sequence along with its context. Its antigen is as yet unknown. Isolation recovered at least 6.5 million PBMCs from every sample. This record comes from a study of blood T cells in healthy people across ages. Across the whole study: Every two T cells gave about one barcoded beta molecule via template switching.

Regarding the study as a whole: It was the long-lived donors that had more naive CD4+ cells and higher diversity than aged donors.

Primers used in a second PCR of about 7 to 12 cycles were a sample-barcoded 5' primer and a J-beta primer mix. Through a template-switch adaptor with 12 random nucleotides, each cDNA molecule received a tag. Each CDR3 protein gets one entry after TCRdb re-called the 5' RACE reads with MiXCR. The table includes about 1.5 million distinct CDR3 sequences, approximately 42% detected once. CDR3 length: 14 amino acids. Trimming removed 1 base from V and 2 bases from J, with 12 bases in between. Germline CDR1 and CDR2: DFQATT and SNEGSKA (reference sequence). The sample comprised blood. The chain uses TRBV20-1 and TRBJ2-7, with unresolved D. This receptor was taken from a young woman in good health. CDR3 sequence: CSARVEGLPYEQYF. CDR3 DNA: TGCAGTGCTAGAGTGGAAGGGTTGCCCTACGAGCAGTACTTC.